The 16 T cell receptor beta chains reported below all come from one sample, sequenced in a study of blood T cell repertoires in COVID-19. This table comes from immunoSEQ multiplex PCR, and its TCRdb copy is limited to in-frame clones, with some not included. Of about 270,000 clones listed, roughly 80% were seen once; the top ten hold around 4.5%. Sequencing was done on a sample of peripheral blood. These receptors originate from a woman in her fifties or sixties with active or convalescent COVID-19.

The rearrangement uses TRBV15 and TRBJ2-2; tentative D call: TRBD2 (5 bases). Germline assignment: CDR1 LNHNV and CDR2 YYDKDF (reference sequence). V was shortened by 3 bases and J by 9 bases, with 20 bases between the two germline ends. This CDR3 has 16 residues. Written as DNA, the CDR3 is TGTGCCACCAGCAGTTCTAAGGTGGCGGGTTCGTGGGAGCTGTTTTTT. Encoded protein: CATSSSKVAGSWELFF.

V usage is TRBV5-5 and J usage is TRBJ1-5; D is uncertain. The CDR3 spans 15 residues. CDR1 SGHKS and CDR2 YYEKEE come from the germline V gene (reference sequence). The V gene lost 6 bases and the J gene lost 2 bases, with 15 bases spanning the gap. The DNA of the CDR3 is TGTGCCAGCAACCCACATTACGATGGCAATCAGCCCCAGCATTTT. Its protein is CASNPHYDGNQPQHF.

The chain's CDR3 is CASREGGRAGSHYNEQFF. CDR3 sequence (DNA): TGTGCCAGCCGGGAAGGCGGGAGGGCCGGTTCCCACTACAATGAGCAGTTCTTC. This chain connects TRBV9 to TRBJ2-1; 9 nucleotides agree with TRBD2. J was trimmed by 3 bases and V by 7 bases; bases with no gene match: 17. Looked up from germline, CDR1 is SGDLS and CDR2 is YYNGEE. This CDR3 has 18 residues. Supplemented by reference TRBV9 and TRBJ2-1, the full variable domain reads DSGVTQTPKHLITATGQRVTLRCSPRSGDLSVYWYQQSLDQGLQFLIQYYNGEERAKGNILERFSAQQFPDLHSELNLSSLELGDSALYFCASREGGRAGSHYNEQFFGPGTRLTVL.

This chain joins TRBV24-1 and TRBJ2-1; 8 bases map to TRBD2. The CDR3 is made up of 16 amino acids. With 4 bases clipped from V and 3 bases from J, the junction kept 7 bases outside the gene matches. CDR1 KGHDR and CDR2 SFDVKD come from the germline V gene. The CDR3 region has the DNA TGTGCCACCAGTGACCCCGTAGCGGGAAACTACAATGAGCAGTTCTTC. This translates into CATSDPVAGNYNEQFF.

The CDR3 is CASSKVGVYEQYF. Written as DNA, the CDR3 is TGTGCCAGCAGCAAGGTAGGGGTCTACGAGCAGTACTTC. The chain links TRBV3-1 (or the pseudogene TRBV3-2) to TRBJ2-7, with D possibly being TRBD1 (5 bases). The CDR3 length is 13 residues. With 5 bases removed from V and 3 bases from J, the gap between germline ends came to 11 bases. CDR1 and CDR2 from the germline V gene are LGHDT and YNNKEL (reference sequence).

This clone was recorded once. This chain links TRBV19 with TRBJ2-7; D is unresolved. The CDR3 covers 15 residues. Between the trimmed V and J ends, which lost 0 bases and 2 bases, there was a span of 11 bases. The germline CDR1 and CDR2 sequences are LNHDA and SQIVND (reference sequence). The CDR3 protein is CASSIDSTDTYEQYF. The CDR3 DNA sequence: TGTGCCAGTAGTATAGATTCCACAGATACCTACGAGCAGTACTTC.

The V call is TRBV19, the J call TRBJ1-2, with a weak D call TRBD1 (6 bases). V was clipped by 10 bases and J by 8 bases, with 23 bases between them. Germline CDR1 LNHDA, CDR2 SQIVND (reference sequence). This CDR3 region has 14 residues. Written as DNA, the CDR3 is TGTGCCACCACCTTCGCGGGGGCGCGAGGGGGCTACACCTTC. Its translation: CATTFAGARGGYTF.

This clone occurred a few times. This rearrangement joins TRBV2 to TRBJ2-2; the match to TRBD2 covers 9 bases. Trimming took 3 bases from V and 7 from J; bases not matched to a gene: 6. CDR1 SNHLY and CDR2 FYNNEI come from the germline V gene. The CDR3 sequence is 15 residues long. This chain's CDR3 is CASSDAGGPIGELFF. As DNA, the CDR3 is TGTGCCAGCAGTGACGCGGGAGGGCCGATCGGGGAGCTGTTTTTT.

This clone has a handful of counts. The rearrangement joins TRBV2 to TRBJ2-1, with D possibly matching TRBD2 (5 bases). The germline V gene encodes CDR1 SNHLY and CDR2 FYNNEI. The CDR3 runs 12 residues. Trimming stripped 6 bases from V and 9 bases from J, with 12 bases between. The CDR3: CASRDSLGEQFF. DNA for the CDR3: TGTGCCAGCAGGGACTCTCTCGGTGAGCAGTTCTTC.

The chain uses TRBV14 and TRBJ2-7; 7 bases are shared with TRBD2. Germline CDR1 and CDR2: SGHDN and FVKESK. With 2 bases clipped from V and 4 bases from J, the junction kept 8 bases outside the gene matches. The CDR3 has 15 amino acids. The CDR3 DNA follows: TGTGCCAGCAGCCAACTCGGCGGGAGCTCGTACGAGCAGTACTTC. Protein product: CASSQLGGSSYEQYF.

This chain joins TRBV6-5 and TRBJ1-5; 8 positions agree with TRBD1. The J segment lost 2 bases and the V segment lost 6 bases, leaving 6 bases of the junction unmatched. The CDR3 totals 15 residues. Per germline, CDR1 MNHEY and CDR2 SVGAGI. The CDR3 region has the DNA TGTGCCAGCAGGGACAGGGATTGGGGCAATCAGCCCCAGCATTTT. This translates into CASRDRDWGNQPQHF.

The rearrangement uses TRBV9 and TRBJ1-6, with no clear D. V dropped 1 base and J dropped 10 bases, with 18 bases sitting between them. The CDR3 spans 16 residues. Germline CDR1 is SGDLS and CDR2 is YYNGEE. As DNA, the CDR3 is TGTGCCAGCAGCGTATCGGGCAGCTTCTCGGGGTCACCCCTCCACTTT. Translating gives CASSVSGSFSGSPLHF. The full variable domain, with the rest looked up from reference TRBV9 and TRBJ1-6, is DSGVTQTPKHLITATGQRVTLRCSPRSGDLSVYWYQQSLDQGLQFLIQYYNGEERAKGNILERFSAQQFPDLHSELNLSSLELGDSALYFCASSVSGSFSGSPLHFGNGTRLTVT.

The J gene is TRBJ2-1, the V gene TRBV6-5; maybe TRBD1 (6 bases). The germline V gene encodes CDR1 MNHEY and CDR2 SVGAGI. Trimming cost V 1 base and J 5 bases, with 12 bases left between them. This CDR3 has 15 amino acids. The CDR3 loop reads CASSYLQGKNNEQFF. The CDR3, as DNA: TGTGCCAGCAGTTACTTACAGGGAAAAAACAATGAGCAGTTCTTC.

This sequence joins TRBV19 and TRBJ1-5; D is undetermined. This CDR3 has 15 amino acids. The germline CDR1 and CDR2 sequences are LNHDA and SQIVND (reference sequence). V gave up 9 bases and J gave up 5 bases, with 20 bases separating them. CDR3 in DNA: TGTGCCAGCACCGTTCGGACTACCCATGATCAGCCCCAGCATTTT. Translating it yields CASTVRTTHDQPQHF.

This clone was observed a single time. The chain carries TRBV9 and TRBJ1-5, with TRBD1 as a possible D gene (5 bases). The CDR3 is 13 amino acids. V was clipped by 3 bases and J by 7 bases, with 11 bases between them. CDR1 is SGDLS, CDR2 YYNGEE, per germline. The DNA for the CDR3 is TGTGCCAGCAGCGGGGGCCCATCGCAGCCCCAGCATTTT. The encoded protein is CASSGGPSQPQHF.

The gene calls are TRBV5-8 and TRBJ2-5; 12 positions match TRBD1. This CDR3 is 17 amino acids long. V lost 4 bases, J lost 2 bases, and 9 bases stayed unmatched. In germline, CDR1 is SGHTS, CDR2 YDEGEE. CDR3 coding DNA: TGTGCCAGCAGCGGGGGGGGACAGGGGGCTGAACAAGAGACCCAGTACTTC. Translating gives CASSGGGQGAEQETQYF. The complete variable domain, with remaining parts taken from reference TRBV5-8 and TRBJ2-5, reads EAGVTQSPTHLIKTRGQQATLRCSPISGHTSVYWYQQALGLGLQFLLWYDEGEERNRGNFPPRFSGRQFPNYSSELNVNALELEDSALYLCASSGGGQGAEQETQYFGPGTRLLVL.